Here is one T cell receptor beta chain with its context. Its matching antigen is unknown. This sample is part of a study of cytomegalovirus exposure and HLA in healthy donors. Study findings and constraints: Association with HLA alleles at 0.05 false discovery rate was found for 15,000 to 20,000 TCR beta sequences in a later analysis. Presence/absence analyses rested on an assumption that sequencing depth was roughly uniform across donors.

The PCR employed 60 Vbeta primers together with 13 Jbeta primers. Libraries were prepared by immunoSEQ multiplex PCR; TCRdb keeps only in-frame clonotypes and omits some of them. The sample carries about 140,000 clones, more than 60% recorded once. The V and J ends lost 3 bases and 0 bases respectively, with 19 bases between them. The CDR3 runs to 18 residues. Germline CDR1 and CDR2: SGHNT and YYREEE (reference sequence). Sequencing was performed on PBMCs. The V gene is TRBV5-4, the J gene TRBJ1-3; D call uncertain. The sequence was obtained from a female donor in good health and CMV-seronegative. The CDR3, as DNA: TGTGCCAGCAGCTCAAACCCCATGGTCGGGAACTCTGGAAACACCATATATTTT. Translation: CASSSNPMVGNSGNTIYF.